This TCR beta chain was recovered during a study of blood T cell repertoires in COVID-19. At the level of the study: In each case, the material was cDNA or gDNA derived from T cells, B-cell-depleted T cells, or PBMCs.

Per the authors' pipeline: It was from reference gene primer amplification that nucleated cell counts were estimated. Clones were sequenced by immunoSEQ multiplex PCR, and TCRdb holds only the in-frame ones, with some missing. The D gene and trimming were derived from the DNA, and the V and J assignments and clone size from that table. The sample has around 220,000 clones; 70% to 90% are singletons. The CDR3 covers 15 residues. From germline, CDR1 is MRHNA and CDR2 SNTAGT. Losses at the gene ends were 2 bases for V and 8 bases for J; bases not matched to a gene: 8. Input material: peripheral blood. This clonotype was obtained from a woman older than 75 with acute or convalescent COVID-19. The chain employs TRBV6-4 and TRBJ2-1, with 8 positions matching TRBD2. The CDR3 is CASSDETGGAHEQFF. The CDR3 DNA sequence: TGTGCCAGCAGTGACGAAACCGGGGGGGCTCATGAGCAGTTCTTC.